These 25 T cell receptor beta chains share one sample of origin, sequenced in a study of monozygotic twins with inflammatory bowel disease. After re-calling the 5' RACE reads, TCRdb lists one entry per CDR3 protein, DNA absent. This sample's table reports a few hundred thousand distinct CDR3 sequences. The specimen sequenced was blood. These receptors all stem from a human donor with ulcerative colitis or Crohn's disease, or a healthy co-twin of an affected twin (not recorded which).

V and J are TRBV5-6 and TRBJ1-4. This CDR3 has 17 residues. Germline V gene sequence: CDR1 SGHDT, CDR2 YYEEEE. The CDR3: CASSFGQGLQTNEKLIF.

The rearrangement uses TRBV12-3 or TRBV12-4 and TRBJ2-6; TCRdb reports TRBD1, a call that lacks DNA to check it against. CDR3 length: 17 residues. The CDR3 is CASSFRDGRSGANVLTF.

CDR3 sequence: CASSLILTSGYEQYF. V gene TRBV28 combines with J gene TRBJ2-7; the D call from TCRdb, TRBD2, cannot be confirmed without DNA. This CDR3 has 15 residues. CDR1 and CDR2 (germline): MDHEN, SYDVKM.

This sequence joins TRBV20-1 and TRBJ1-2; checking the TCRdb D call of TRBD1 is not possible without DNA. The CDR3 has 13 residues. Germline assignment: CDR1 DFQATT and CDR2 SNEGSKA (reference sequence). CDR3 loop: CSQRQPLSYGYTF.

This chain connects TRBV11-1 to TRBJ2-5; TCRdb reports TRBD1, a call that lacks DNA to check it against. CDR3 size: 15 residues. The germline V gene encodes CDR1 SGHAT and CDR2 FQDESV (reference sequence). CDR3 in amino acids: CASQTVRGYQETQYF.

The gene calls are TRBV5-1 and TRBJ1-2; without DNA, the TCRdb call of TRBD1 cannot be checked. There are 14 residues in the CDR3. Looked up from germline, CDR1 is SGHRS and CDR2 is YFSETQ. The CDR3 protein is CASRRDRGNYGYTF. Using reference TRBV5-1 and TRBJ1-2 for the parts outside the CDR3, the full variable domain is KAGVTQTPRYLIKTRGQQVTLSCSPISGHRSVSWYQQTPGQGLQFLFEYFSETQRNKGNFPGRFSGRQFSNSRSEMNVSTLELGDSALYLCASRRDRGNYGYTFGSGTRLTVV.

This chain connects TRBV30 to TRBJ1-1; TCRdb returns TRBD1, unconfirmable since there is no DNA. This CDR3 contains 13 residues. The germline V gene has CDR1 GTSNPN and CDR2 SVGIG (reference sequence). The CDR3 reads CAWIRRGLVEAFF. The complete variable domain, with remaining parts taken from reference TRBV30 and TRBJ1-1, reads SQTIHQWPATLVQPVGSPLSLECTVEGTSNPNLYWYRQAAGRGLQLLFYSVGIGQISSEVPQNLSASRPQDRQFILSSKKLLLSDSGFYLCAWIRRGLVEAFFGQGTRLTVV.

This chain links TRBV4-1 with TRBJ2-7. CDR1 MGHRA and CDR2 YSYEKL come from the germline V gene. The CDR3 is made up of 14 amino acids. CDR3: CASSQDDLSYEQYF.

The V call is TRBV28, the J call TRBJ2-7; TCRdb's D call, TRBD1, is unchecked because there is no DNA. CDR1 MDHEN and CDR2 SYDVKM come from the germline V gene. The CDR3 consists of 19 residues. CDR3 loop: CASRAGMDRGQGLPYEQYF.

The chain links TRBV20-1 to TRBJ1-6; TCRdb picks TRBD1, but there is no DNA to check that call. The CDR3 has 15 residues. Germline CDR1 DFQATT, CDR2 SNEGSKA (reference sequence). The CDR3 loop is CSARRGGTGGSPLHF.

V is TRBV7-2 and J is TRBJ2-3; TCRdb gives TRBD2 as the D gene, but with no DNA this cannot be confirmed. This CDR3 is 15 amino acids long. CDR1 SGHTA and CDR2 FQGNSA come from the germline V gene. The CDR3 loop reads CASSFPQGPTDTQYF.

The rearrangement uses TRBV5-1 and TRBJ2-5; checking the TCRdb D call of TRBD1 is not possible without DNA. This CDR3 comprises 15 residues. The germline CDR1 and CDR2 sequences are SGHRS and YFSETQ. CDR3 loop: CASSSTGRGRETQYF.

V gene TRBV5-5 combines with J gene TRBJ2-3. The CDR3 spans 14 residues. In germline, CDR1 is SGHKS, CDR2 YYEKEE (reference sequence). CDR3 protein: CASSPQPSTDTQYF.

The chain is built from TRBV20-1 and TRBJ1-2. Germline V gene sequence: CDR1 DFQATT, CDR2 SNEGSKA (reference sequence). CDR3 length equals 12 residues. CDR3 region: CSARDSNYGYTF.

The gene calls are TRBV29-1 and TRBJ1-1. CDR1 is SQVTM and CDR2 is ANQGSEA in the germline V gene. The CDR3 sequence is 12 residues long. The chain's CDR3 is CSVVQGSTEAFF.

The chain combines TRBV4-1 with TRBJ1-1; TCRdb gives TRBD1 as the D gene, but with no DNA this cannot be confirmed. CDR1 is MGHRA, CDR2 YSYEKL, per germline. The CDR3 is made up of 14 amino acids. CDR3 residues: CASSHTGVQSEAFF.

The chain carries TRBV5-1 and TRBJ2-3; TCRdb outputs TRBD2, but without DNA this stays unchecked. There are 15 residues in the CDR3. Germline V gene lookup returns CDR1 SGHRS and CDR2 YFSETQ. The CDR3 protein is CASSLTREGGDTQYF.

This sequence joins TRBV7-2 and TRBJ2-7; TCRdb lists TRBD2, though no DNA is available to test this call. The CDR3 covers 14 residues. Germline CDR1 SGHTA, CDR2 FQGNSA. CDR3 region: CASSLGATTYEQYF.

V and J are TRBV5-1 and TRBJ2-7. The CDR3 totals 12 residues. CDR1 and CDR2 (germline): SGHRS, YFSETQ. The CDR3 here is CASSVSGYEQFF.

The J gene is TRBJ1-2, the V gene TRBV2. The V gene's germline CDR1 is SNHLY and CDR2 FYNNEI. CDR3 length equals 15 residues. The CDR3: CASSEKANPNYGYTF. Full variable domain (missing parts from reference TRBV2 and TRBJ1-2): EPEVTQTPSHQVTQMGQEVILRCVPISNHLYFYWYRQILGQKVEFLVSFYNNEISEKSEIFDDQFSVERPDGSNFTLKIRSTKLEDSAMYFCASSEKANPNYGYTFGSGTRLTVV.

This CDR3 is CASSLQGRVKNSPLHF. The chain combines TRBV7-2 with TRBJ1-6; checking the TCRdb D call of TRBD1 is not possible without DNA. Germline CDR1 and CDR2: SGHTA and FQGNSA. The CDR3 is made up of 16 amino acids.

The rearrangement joins TRBV20-1 to TRBJ2-2; the TCRdb call, TRBD2, lacks DNA for checking. The CDR3 sequence is 15 residues long. Germline assignment: CDR1 DFQATT and CDR2 SNEGSKA (reference sequence). The CDR3 sequence: CSALRGGSNTGELFF.

The chain's CDR3 is CASSPGGSGNGEQFF. V usage is TRBV28 and J usage is TRBJ2-1; the TRBD2 assignment by TCRdb is unverifiable without DNA. This CDR3 region has 15 residues. Germline V gene sequence: CDR1 MDHEN, CDR2 SYDVKM.

This chain uses TRBV20-1 with TRBJ2-1. CDR3 length: 13 amino acids. Per germline, CDR1 DFQATT and CDR2 SNEGSKA (reference sequence). CDR3 region: CSATYPTYNEQFF.

The chain combines TRBV12-2 with TRBJ2-3; TCRdb calls TRBD2, which cannot be checked without DNA. TRBV12-2 is tagged as a pseudogene. This CDR3 comprises 17 residues. This CDR3 reads CASRPRGGNSSTDTQYF.